Below are 20 T cell receptor beta chains sequenced from a single sample in a study of CD8+ T cells in alopecia areata. Regarding treatment: oral pan-JAK inhibitor, 5-10 mg twice daily. Extracted RNA was reverse transcribed, and the resulting cDNA served as sequencing template. Data came from immunoSEQ multiplex PCR; TCRdb stores just in-frame clones and leaves some out. There are 64,000 or so clones in the sample; just over 45% occur only once, and roughly 22% lies in the top ten. The sequenced sample was CD8+ T cells sorted from blood, obtained at approximately week 36, from a patient treated with tofacitinib. These receptors came from a human donor with alopecia areata.

The chain uses TRBV29-1 and TRBJ2-2; weak D call: TRBD2 (6 bases). V shed 7 bases and J shed 5 bases, with 17 bases lying between them. The CDR3 is 14 amino acids. Germline values: CDR1 SQVTM, CDR2 ANQGSEA. CDR3 in DNA: TGCAGCGCGGTCAGTCCCCGGGGGACCGGGGAGCTGTTTTTT. Its protein is CSAVSPRGTGELFF.

Only a few counts were recorded for this clone. The chain recombines TRBV6-5 with TRBJ2-1, with TRBD2 as a possible D gene (5 bases). Trimming pared 5 bases from V and 6 bases from J, leaving 8 bases between. There are 12 residues in the CDR3. CDR1 and CDR2 (germline): MNHEY, SVGAGI. CDR3 region: CASSTLGNEQFF. CDR3 nucleotides: TGTGCCAGCAGTACACTAGGCAATGAGCAGTTCTTC.

This chain joins TRBV2 and TRBJ1-2, with TRBD1 as a possible D gene (5 bases). CDR1 is SNHLY, CDR2 FYNNEI, per germline. The CDR3 runs to 11 residues. V was trimmed by 11 bases and J by 3 bases, leaving 10 bases between them. CDR3 sequence reads: CAQRGYYGYTF. Written as DNA, the CDR3 is TGTGCCCAGCGGGGGTACTATGGCTACACCTTC.

The CDR3 sequence is CASSPGRTEFYEQYF. The CDR3 nucleotides read TGTGCCAGCTCACCAGGTCGGACAGAGTTCTACGAGCAGTACTTC. The chain carries TRBV18 and TRBJ2-7; D may be TRBD1 (6 bases). This CDR3 is 15 amino acids long. V lost 2 bases and J lost 3, with 14 bases in between. Germline CDR1 and CDR2: KGHSH and LQKENI.

CDR3 sequence (DNA): TGTGCCAGCAGTTACAGGGTATTCACAGATACGCAGTATTTT. Amino acid sequence: CASSYRVFTDTQYF. The chain has TRBV6-5 and TRBJ2-3; D is ambiguous. Trimming took off 2 bases at V and 2 bases at J, with 8 bases between the two ends. The CDR3 covers 14 residues. From germline, CDR1 is MNHEY and CDR2 SVGAGI.

The V and J genes are TRBV19 and TRBJ2-5; D is possibly TRBD1 or TRBD2 (6 bases each). The CDR3 runs to 16 residues. Looked up from germline, CDR1 is LNHDA and CDR2 is SQIVND (reference sequence). Trimming took 5 bases from V and 5 from J, leaving 21 bases between them. For the CDR3, the DNA is TGTGCCAGTAGTCCCTCGGAGGGGGACGTACGTGAGACCCAGTACTTC. Encoded protein: CASSPSEGDVRETQYF.

The sample holds a few counts of this clone. The chain's CDR3 is CSVVRPWDMNTEAFF. CDR3 DNA sequence: TGCAGCGTTGTGAGACCATGGGACATGAACACTGAAGCTTTCTTT. The chain recombines TRBV29-1 with TRBJ1-1; maybe TRBD1 (6 bases). The germline V gene encodes CDR1 SQVTM and CDR2 ANQGSEA. Trimming took 4 bases from V and 0 from J, leaving 15 bases between them. The CDR3 consists of 15 residues.

V gene TRBV5-1 combines with J gene TRBJ2-5; D is perhaps TRBD2 (5 bases). In germline, CDR1 is SGHRS, CDR2 YFSETQ. CDR3 length: 14 amino acids. V was pared by 5 bases and J by 4 bases, with 15 bases between. CDR3 sequence (DNA): TGCGCCAGCAGACCCGAGGGCCCTGTAGAGACCCAGTACTTC. Protein: CASRPEGPVETQYF.

The rearrangement links TRBV29-1 to TRBJ2-1, with 8 nucleotides matching TRBD1. V gave up 6 bases and J gave up 9 bases; unmatched junction bases: 16. The CDR3 runs to 15 residues. Germline V gives CDR1 SQVTM, CDR2 ANQGSEA. The chain's CDR3 is CSVLLTSTGEIEQFF. CDR3 nucleotides: TGCAGCGTCCTCCTTACATCGACAGGGGAGATTGAGCAGTTCTTC.

This chain uses TRBV9 with TRBJ2-5; TRBD2 aligns across 8 bases. The DNA end is more similar to TRBJ2-7, so the J call may be wrong. The CDR3 is 14 residues long. In germline, CDR1 is SGDLS, CDR2 YYNGEE. DNA of the CDR3: TGTGCCAGCAGCGAGGGCGGGAGGCGAGACGAGCAGTACTTC. It yields the protein CASSEGGRRDEQYF.

This chain links TRBV7-9 with TRBJ2-7; the D gene is possibly TRBD2 (6 bases). The germline V gene has CDR1 SEHNR and CDR2 FQNEAQ (reference sequence). CDR3 length: 13 amino acids. V lost 7 bases to trimming and J lost 6 bases, with 16 bases between them. CDR3 in amino acids: CASTTGLASEQYF. Here the CDR3 DNA reads TGTGCCAGCACCACCGGGCTAGCGAGCGAGCAGTACTTC.

This chain uses TRBV27 with TRBJ2-7; possible D gene TRBD1, 7 bases. The germline gives CDR1 MNHEY, CDR2 SMNVEV (reference sequence). Trimming removed 4 bases at V and 3 bases at J, with 10 bases between. The CDR3 runs to 13 residues. CDR3 bases: TGTGCCAGCAGTTACAGGGGAGGCTACGAGCAGTACTTC. Encoded protein: CASSYRGGYEQYF.

V is TRBV27 and J is TRBJ2-1, with 9 bases aligning to TRBD1. The CDR3 spans 13 residues. The junction had 8 bases not matched to a gene; V was cut back by 8 bases and J by 9 bases. Looked up from germline, CDR1 is MNHEY and CDR2 is SMNVEV (reference sequence). The CDR3 here is CASLPKTGGEQFF. CDR3 in DNA: TGTGCCAGCCTCCCTAAGACAGGGGGTGAGCAGTTCTTC.

The chain carries TRBV9 and TRBJ2-2; D possibly corresponds to TRBD1 (6 bases). Trimming took 5 bases from V and 8 from J, leaving 16 bases between them. Germline CDR1 is SGDLS and CDR2 is YYNGEE. The CDR3 extends over 14 amino acids. CDR3 nucleotides: TGTGCCAGCAGTAGGGGGACACACCGAGGGGAGCTGTTTTTT. It specifies CASSRGTHRGELFF.

This clone was seen only a few times. The chain uses TRBV9 and TRBJ2-7; 7 bases align to TRBD1. Germline CDR1 reads SGDLS; CDR2 reads YYNGEE. V shed 2 bases, J shed 4 bases, and the junction held 3 bases outside the gene matches. This CDR3 comprises 13 residues. For the CDR3, the DNA is TGTGCCAGCAGCGTGGGACAGCGGTACGAGCAGTACTTC. Translated, it gives CASSVGQRYEQYF.

The chain recombines TRBV19 with TRBJ2-3, with D possibly being TRBD2 (6 bases). V was shortened by 3 bases and J by 4 bases, with 14 bases between the two germline ends. Germline V gives CDR1 LNHDA, CDR2 SQIVND (reference sequence). CDR3 length equals 15 residues. CDR3 nucleotide sequence: TGTGCCAGTAGTATTTACGGGAGAATTTCAGATACGCAGTATTTT. Its translation: CASSIYGRISDTQYF.

The chain links TRBV9 to TRBJ1-1; D is unresolved. Looked up from germline, CDR1 is SGDLS and CDR2 is YYNGEE. V was shortened by 0 bases and J by 3 bases, with 6 bases between the two germline ends. The CDR3 extends over 13 amino acids. The CDR3 reads CASSVGYDTEAFF. Here the CDR3 DNA reads TGTGCCAGCAGCGTAGGATACGACACTGAAGCTTTCTTT. Complete variable domain (other parts from reference TRBV9 and TRBJ1-1): DSGVTQTPKHLITATGQRVTLRCSPRSGDLSVYWYQQSLDQGLQFLIQYYNGEERAKGNILERFSAQQFPDLHSELNLSSLELGDSALYFCASSVGYDTEAFFGQGTRLTVV.

The chain links TRBV5-4 to TRBJ2-3; D might be TRBD1 or TRBD2, each matching 5 bases. Trimming took 4 bases from V and 2 from J, leaving 14 bases between them. Germline V lookup: CDR1 SGHNT, CDR2 YYREEE (reference sequence). This CDR3 has 15 residues. The CDR3 region has the DNA TGTGCCAGCAGCCAGGGACGGATGGACACAGATACGCAGTATTTT. Amino acid sequence: CASSQGRMDTDTQYF.

The V and J genes are TRBV7-2 and TRBJ2-1; either TRBD1 or TRBD2 may supply D (5 bases each). V was pared by 5 bases and J by 5 bases, with 16 bases between. CDR3 size: 15 residues. Germline V gene data show CDR1 as SGHTA and CDR2 as FQGNSA. The CDR3 region is CASSVTGTKNNEQFF. CDR3 DNA sequence: TGTGCCAGCAGCGTAACCGGGACCAAGAACAATGAGCAGTTCTTC.

This clone was found a few times. The chain has TRBV7-2 and TRBJ2-1, with D maybe TRBD2 (5 bases). The V gene's germline CDR1 is SGHTA and CDR2 FQGNSA. V was trimmed by 4 bases and J by 9 bases, leaving 7 bases between them. This CDR3 comprises 11 residues. CDR3 residues: CASSSTSEQFF. In nucleotides, the CDR3 is TGTGCCAGCAGCTCTACTAGTGAGCAGTTCTTC.